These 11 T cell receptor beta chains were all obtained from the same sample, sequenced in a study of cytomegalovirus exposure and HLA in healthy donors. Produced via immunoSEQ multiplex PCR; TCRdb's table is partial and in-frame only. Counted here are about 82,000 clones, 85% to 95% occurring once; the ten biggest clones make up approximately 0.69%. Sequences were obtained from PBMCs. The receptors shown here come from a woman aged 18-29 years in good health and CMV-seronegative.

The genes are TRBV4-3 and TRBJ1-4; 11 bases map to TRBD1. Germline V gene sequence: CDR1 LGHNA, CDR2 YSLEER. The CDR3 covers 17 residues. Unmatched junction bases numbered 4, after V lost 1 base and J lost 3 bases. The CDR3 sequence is CASSQGTGGLANEKLFF. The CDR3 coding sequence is TGCGCCAGCAGCCAAGGGACAGGGGGCCTGGCTAATGAAAAACTGTTTTTT.

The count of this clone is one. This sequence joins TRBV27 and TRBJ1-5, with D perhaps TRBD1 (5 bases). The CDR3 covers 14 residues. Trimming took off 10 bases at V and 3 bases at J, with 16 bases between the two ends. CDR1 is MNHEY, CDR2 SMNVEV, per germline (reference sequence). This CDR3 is CATSPGHPNQPQHF. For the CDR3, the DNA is TGTGCCACCAGCCCCGGACACCCCAATCAGCCCCAGCATTTT.

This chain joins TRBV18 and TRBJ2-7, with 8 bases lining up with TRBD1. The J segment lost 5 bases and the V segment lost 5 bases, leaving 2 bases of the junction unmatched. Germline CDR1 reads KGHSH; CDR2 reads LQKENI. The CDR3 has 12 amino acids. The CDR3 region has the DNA TGTGCCAGCTCATTGACAGGGGACGAGCAGTACTTC. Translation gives CASSLTGDEQYF.

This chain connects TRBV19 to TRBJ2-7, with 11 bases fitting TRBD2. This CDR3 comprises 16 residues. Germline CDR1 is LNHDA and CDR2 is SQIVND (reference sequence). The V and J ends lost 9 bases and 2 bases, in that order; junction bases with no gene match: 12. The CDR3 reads CARASPGTSGTYEQYF. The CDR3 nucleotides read TGTGCCAGGGCGAGCCCCGGGACTAGCGGCACCTACGAGCAGTACTTC.

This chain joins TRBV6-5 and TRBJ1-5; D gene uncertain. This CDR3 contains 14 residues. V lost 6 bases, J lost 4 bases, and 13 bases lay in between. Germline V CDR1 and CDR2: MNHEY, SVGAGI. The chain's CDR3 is CASSEHRHNQPQHF. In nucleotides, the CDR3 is TGTGCCAGCAGCGAACACCGCCATAATCAGCCCCAGCATTTT.

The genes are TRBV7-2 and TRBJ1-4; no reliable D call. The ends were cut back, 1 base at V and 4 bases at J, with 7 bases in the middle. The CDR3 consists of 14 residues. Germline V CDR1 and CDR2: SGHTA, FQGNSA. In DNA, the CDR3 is TGTGCCAGCAGCTTAGACAGATATAATGAAAAACTGTTTTTT. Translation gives CASSLDRYNEKLFF.

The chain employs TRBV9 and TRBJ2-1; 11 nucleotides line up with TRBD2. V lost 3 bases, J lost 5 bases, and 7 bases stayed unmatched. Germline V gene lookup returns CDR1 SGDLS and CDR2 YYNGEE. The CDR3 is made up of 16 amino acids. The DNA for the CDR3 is TGTGCCAGCAGCGGGCTAGCGGGAGGCGGGGACAATGAGCAGTTCTTC. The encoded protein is CASSGLAGGGDNEQFF.

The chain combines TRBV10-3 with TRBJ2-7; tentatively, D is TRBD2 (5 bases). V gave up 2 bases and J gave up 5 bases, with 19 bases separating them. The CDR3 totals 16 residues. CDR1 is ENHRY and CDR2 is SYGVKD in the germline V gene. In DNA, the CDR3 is TGTGCCATCAGTGAGGGACCAGAGACCGGGATCCACGAGCAGTACTTC. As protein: CAISEGPETGIHEQYF.

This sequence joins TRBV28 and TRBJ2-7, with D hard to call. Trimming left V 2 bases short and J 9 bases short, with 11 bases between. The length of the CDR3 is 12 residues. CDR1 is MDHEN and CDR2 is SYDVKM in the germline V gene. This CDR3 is CASSLSALGQYF. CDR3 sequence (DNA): TGTGCCAGCAGTTTAAGCGCCCTCGGGCAGTACTTC.

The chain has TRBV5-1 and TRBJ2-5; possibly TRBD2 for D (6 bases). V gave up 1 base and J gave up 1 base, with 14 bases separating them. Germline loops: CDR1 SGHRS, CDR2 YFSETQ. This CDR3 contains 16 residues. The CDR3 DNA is TGCGCCAGCAGCTTGTTCGGCGGGGACTCCCAAGAGACCCAGTACTTC. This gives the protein CASSLFGGDSQETQYF.

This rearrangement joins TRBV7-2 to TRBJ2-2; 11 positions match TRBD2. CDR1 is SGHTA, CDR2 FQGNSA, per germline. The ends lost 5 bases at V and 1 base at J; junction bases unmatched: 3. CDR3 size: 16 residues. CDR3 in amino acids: CASSELAGVNTGELFF. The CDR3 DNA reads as TGTGCCAGCAGCGAACTAGCGGGAGTGAACACCGGGGAGCTGTTTTTT.